The following is a TCR beta chain sequence with its context. Method: immunoSEQ multiplex PCR; TCRdb's copy keeps in-frame clones and lacks some. Altogether just over 75,000 clones are present, 90% to 95% being singletons, with the ten largest covering roughly 0.37%. The entry originates in a study of technical replicates of blood from a few donors. Germline-derived CDR1 and CDR2 are LNHDA and SQIVND (reference sequence). This CDR3 has 17 amino acids. V shed 4 bases and J 2 bases; nucleotides not matched to a gene: 5. The J gene is TRBJ2-7, the V gene TRBV19; TRBD2 agrees at 16 bases. The receptor's source is a human donor in good health. The sample taken for sequencing was T cells isolated from PBMCs. The CDR3 coding sequence is TGTGCCAGTAGTACTCCGGGACTAGCGGGAGGGCCCTACGAGCAGTACTTC. Its protein is CASSTPGLAGGPYEQYF.